This entry describes one T cell receptor (beta chain). In the original analysis: Amplification of reference gene primers provided the estimated nucleated cell counts. Clones were sequenced by immunoSEQ multiplex PCR, and TCRdb holds only the in-frame ones, with some missing. The D gene and trimming were derived from the DNA, and the V and J assignments and clone size from that table. The sample shows about 24,000 clones, about nine tenths of them seen only once. This sample is drawn from a study of blood T cell repertoires in COVID-19. CDR1 is SGHDT and CDR2 is YYEEEE in the germline V gene. CDR3 length equals 18 residues. The V segment lost 0 bases and the J segment 0 bases; nucleotides outside the gene matches: 11.

The chain is built from TRBV5-6 and TRBJ1-1; 7 bases map to TRBD1. Sample: peripheral blood. This receptor was obtained from a human donor with active COVID-19. The donor label of this sample is uncertain. CDR3 DNA: TGTGCCAGCAGCTTGGTTGGGCAGGGGGACATGATGAACACTGAAGCTTTCTTT. It codes for CASSLVGQGDMMNTEAFF. Full variable domain (missing parts from reference TRBV5-6 and TRBJ1-1): DAGVTQSPTHLIKTRGQQVTLRCSPKSGHDTVSWYQQALGQGPQFIFQYYEEEERQRGNFPDRFSGHQFPNYSSELNVNALLLGDSALYLCASSLVGQGDMMNTEAFFGQGTRLTVV.